This T cell receptor beta chain originates from a study of chemoradiotherapy in HPV16-positive cancers. J gave up 0 bases and V 4 bases, and 11 bases lay outside the gene matches. Per the germline V gene, CDR1 is SGHDT and CDR2 is YYEEEE. The CDR3 sequence is 18 residues long. The study, taken as a whole, reports: HPV-responsive T-cell expansion during chemoradiotherapy was linked to improved recurrence-free survival in HPV16-positive patients. HPV-specific T cells were functionally defined from only two HPV16-positive patients.

TCRdb's table, derived via immunoSEQ multiplex PCR, lists solely in-frame clones and lacks some. In the table there are approximately 14,000 clones, 69% of which are singletons. Repeated repertoire sampling spanned the course of chemoradiotherapy. With respect to this clone: Its antigen is undetermined.

This receptor was identified in a human donor with HPV-associated anogenital cancer. This material was obtained from a patient who underwent chemoradiotherapy. The chain joins TRBV5-6 to TRBJ1-3, with 9 bases identical to TRBD1. The CDR3 here is CASSLLTGGHTSGNTIYF. CDR3 nucleotide sequence: TGTGCCAGCAGCCTACTAACAGGGGGCCACACCTCTGGAAACACCATATATTTT.